This T cell receptor beta chain derives from a study of blood T cell repertoires in COVID-19. Germline CDR1 is MNHNS and CDR2 is SASEGT. This CDR3 is 16 amino acids long. Between the trimmed V and J ends, which lost 4 bases and 0 bases, there was a span of 13 bases. Assay used: immunoSEQ multiplex PCR; TCRdb lists only in-frame clones, some missing. Of 140,000 or so clones detected, roughly 83% appear once; the ten largest clones hold around 5%. This clonotype was sampled from a woman in her 70s with COVID-19, enrolled during active disease. What was sequenced was peripheral blood. The genes are TRBV6-1 and TRBJ2-1, with D hard to call. The CDR3 spells CASSAHPLSSYNEQFF. For the CDR3, the DNA is TGTGCCAGCAGTGCCCATCCGCTTAGCTCCTACAATGAGCAGTTCTTC.